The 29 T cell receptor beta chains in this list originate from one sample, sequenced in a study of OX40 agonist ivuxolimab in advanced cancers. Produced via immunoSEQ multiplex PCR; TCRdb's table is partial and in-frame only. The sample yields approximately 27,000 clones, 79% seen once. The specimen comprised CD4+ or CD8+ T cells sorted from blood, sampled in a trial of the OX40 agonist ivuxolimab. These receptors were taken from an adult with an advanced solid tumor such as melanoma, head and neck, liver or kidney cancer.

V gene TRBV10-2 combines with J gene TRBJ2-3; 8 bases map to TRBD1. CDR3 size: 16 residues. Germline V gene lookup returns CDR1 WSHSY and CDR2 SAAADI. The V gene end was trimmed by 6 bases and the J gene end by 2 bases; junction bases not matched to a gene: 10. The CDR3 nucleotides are TGCGCCAGCAGACCGAACGGACAGGGCTACACAGATACGCAGTATTTT. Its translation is CASRPNGQGYTDTQYF.

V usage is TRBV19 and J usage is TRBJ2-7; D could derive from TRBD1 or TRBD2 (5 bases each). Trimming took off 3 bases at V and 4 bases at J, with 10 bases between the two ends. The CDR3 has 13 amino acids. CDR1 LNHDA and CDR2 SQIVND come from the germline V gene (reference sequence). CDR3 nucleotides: TGTGCCAGTAGTATGGGGCAGCGGTACGAGCAGTACTTC. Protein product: CASSMGQRYEQYF.

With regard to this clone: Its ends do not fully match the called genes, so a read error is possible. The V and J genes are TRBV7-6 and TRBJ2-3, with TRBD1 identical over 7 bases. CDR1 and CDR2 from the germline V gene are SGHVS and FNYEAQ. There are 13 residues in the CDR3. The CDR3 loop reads CASTLRGQDTQYF. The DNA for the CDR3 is TGTGCCAGCACCTTAAGGGGGCAAGATACGCAGTATTTT.

CDR3 residues: CASSQGGTVYNEQFF. The CDR3, as DNA: TGCGCCAGCAGCCAAGGGGGGACAGTCTACAATGAGCAGTTCTTC. The rearrangement uses TRBV4-1 and TRBJ2-1; 7 nucleotides line up with TRBD1. Losses at the gene ends were 1 base for V and 3 bases for J; bases not matched to a gene: 3. This CDR3 spans 15 amino acids. Per the germline V gene, CDR1 is MGHRA and CDR2 is YSYEKL.

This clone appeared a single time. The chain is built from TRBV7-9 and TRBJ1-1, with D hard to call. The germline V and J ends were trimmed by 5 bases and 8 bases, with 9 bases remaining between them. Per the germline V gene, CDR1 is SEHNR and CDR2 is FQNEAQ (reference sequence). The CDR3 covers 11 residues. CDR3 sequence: CASSLQVEAFF. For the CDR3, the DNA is TGTGCCAGCAGCCTTCAGGTAGAAGCTTTCTTT.

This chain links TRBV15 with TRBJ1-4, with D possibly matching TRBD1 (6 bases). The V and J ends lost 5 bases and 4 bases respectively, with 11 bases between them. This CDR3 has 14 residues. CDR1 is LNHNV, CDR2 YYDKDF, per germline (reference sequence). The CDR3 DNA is TGTGCCACCAGCCCGGGGGCGGGTAATGAAAAACTGTTTTTT. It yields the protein CATSPGAGNEKLFF.

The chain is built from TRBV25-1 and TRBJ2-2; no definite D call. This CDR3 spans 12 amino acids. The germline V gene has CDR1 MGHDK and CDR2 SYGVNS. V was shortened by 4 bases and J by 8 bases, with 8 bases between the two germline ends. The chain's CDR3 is CASSGFGGELFF. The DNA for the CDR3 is TGTGCCAGCAGTGGTTTTGGTGGGGAGCTGTTTTTT.

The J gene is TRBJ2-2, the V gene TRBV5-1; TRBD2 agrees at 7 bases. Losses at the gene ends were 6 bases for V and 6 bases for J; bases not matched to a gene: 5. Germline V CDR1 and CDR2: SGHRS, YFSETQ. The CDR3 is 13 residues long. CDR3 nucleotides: TGCGCCAGCACCTACGCGGGGGCCGGGGAGCTGTTTTTT. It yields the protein CASTYAGAGELFF.

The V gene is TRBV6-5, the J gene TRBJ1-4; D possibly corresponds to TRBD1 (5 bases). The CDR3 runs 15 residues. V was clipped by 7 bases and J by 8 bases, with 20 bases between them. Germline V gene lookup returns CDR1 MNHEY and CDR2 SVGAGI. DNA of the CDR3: TGTGCCAGCACGTCGTATCTGGGGCTACAAGAAAAACTGTTTTTT. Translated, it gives CASTSYLGLQEKLFF.

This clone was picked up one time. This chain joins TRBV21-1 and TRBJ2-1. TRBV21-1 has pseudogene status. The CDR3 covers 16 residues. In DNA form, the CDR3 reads TGTGCCAGCAGCAATCCCGGGACCCCCAAGGGGAATGAGCAGTTCTTC. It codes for CASSNPGTPKGNEQFF.

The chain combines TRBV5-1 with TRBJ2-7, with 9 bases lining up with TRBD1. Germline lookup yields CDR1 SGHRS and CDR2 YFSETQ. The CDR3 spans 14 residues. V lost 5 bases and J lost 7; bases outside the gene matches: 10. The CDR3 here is CASRAGTGMREQYF. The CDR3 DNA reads TGCGCCAGCAGGGCCGGGACAGGGATGAGGGAGCAGTACTTC.

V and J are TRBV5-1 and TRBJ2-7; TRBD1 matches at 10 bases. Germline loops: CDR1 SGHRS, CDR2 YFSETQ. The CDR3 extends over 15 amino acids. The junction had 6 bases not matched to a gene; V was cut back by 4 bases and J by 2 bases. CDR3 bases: TGCGCCAGCAGCGGGACCGGGACAGGGGCCTACGAGCAGTACTTC. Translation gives CASSGTGTGAYEQYF. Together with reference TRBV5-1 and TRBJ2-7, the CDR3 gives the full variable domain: KAGVTQTPRYLIKTRGQQVTLSCSPISGHRSVSWYQQTPGQGLQFLFEYFSETQRNKGNFPGRFSGRQFSNSRSEMNVSTLELGDSALYLCASSGTGTGAYEQYFGPGTRLTVT.

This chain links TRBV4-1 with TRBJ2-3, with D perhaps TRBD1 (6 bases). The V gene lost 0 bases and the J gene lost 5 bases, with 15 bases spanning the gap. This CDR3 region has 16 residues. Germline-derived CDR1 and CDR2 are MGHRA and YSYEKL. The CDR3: CASSQDGGANLDTQYF. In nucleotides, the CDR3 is TGCGCCAGCAGCCAAGATGGGGGCGCGAATTTAGATACGCAGTATTTT.

As DNA, the CDR3 is TGTGCCAGCAGTTTCAGGGACCAATCCTACGAGCAGTACTTC. Translation gives CASSFRDQSYEQYF. The gene calls are TRBV27 and TRBJ2-7, with D perhaps TRBD1 or TRBD2 (5 bases each). From germline, CDR1 is MNHEY and CDR2 SMNVEV (reference sequence). This CDR3 contains 14 residues. V lost 3 bases to trimming and J lost 1 base, with 10 bases between them.

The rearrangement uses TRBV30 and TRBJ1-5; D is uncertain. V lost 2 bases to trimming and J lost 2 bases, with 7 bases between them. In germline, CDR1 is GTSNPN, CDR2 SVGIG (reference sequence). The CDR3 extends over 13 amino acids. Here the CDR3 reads CAWSPGGNQPQHF. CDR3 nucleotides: TGTGCCTGGAGTCCGGGAGGCAATCAGCCCCAGCATTTT.

The CDR3 nucleotides are TGTGCCAGCAGCTTATTCGGGGAGCTGTTTTTT. This gives the protein CASSLFGELFF. The genes are TRBV11-2 and TRBJ2-2; D uncertain. V lost 2 bases to trimming and J lost 7 bases, with 2 bases between them. The CDR3 consists of 11 residues. Germline-derived CDR1 and CDR2 are SGHAT and FQNNGV.

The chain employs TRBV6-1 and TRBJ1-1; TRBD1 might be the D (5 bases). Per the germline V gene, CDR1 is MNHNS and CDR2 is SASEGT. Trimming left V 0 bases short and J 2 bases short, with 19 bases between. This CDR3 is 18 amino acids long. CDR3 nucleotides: TGTGCCAGCAGTGAAGCGGTCCATGTTCGGGACCATAACACTGAAGCTTTCTTT. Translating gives CASSEAVHVRDHNTEAFF.

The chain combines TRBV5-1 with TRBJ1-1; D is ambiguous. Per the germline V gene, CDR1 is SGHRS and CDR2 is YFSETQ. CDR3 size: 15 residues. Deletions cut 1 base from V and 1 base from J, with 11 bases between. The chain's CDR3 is CASSLRVAENTEAFF. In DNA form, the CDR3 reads TGCGCCAGCAGCTTGCGGGTCGCAGAGAACACTGAAGCTTTCTTT.

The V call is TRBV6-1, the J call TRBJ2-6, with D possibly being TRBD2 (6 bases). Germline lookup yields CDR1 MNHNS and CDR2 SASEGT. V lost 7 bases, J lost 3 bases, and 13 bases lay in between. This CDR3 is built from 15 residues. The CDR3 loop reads CASITGGSGANVLTF. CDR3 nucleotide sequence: TGTGCCAGCATCACAGGAGGGAGTGGGGCCAACGTCCTGACTTTC.

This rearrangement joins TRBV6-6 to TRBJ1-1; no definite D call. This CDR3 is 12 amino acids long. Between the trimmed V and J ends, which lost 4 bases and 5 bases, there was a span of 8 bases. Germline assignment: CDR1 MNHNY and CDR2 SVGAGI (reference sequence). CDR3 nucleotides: TGTGCCAGCAGTTTTTGGGGTACTGAAGCTTTCTTT. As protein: CASSFWGTEAFF.

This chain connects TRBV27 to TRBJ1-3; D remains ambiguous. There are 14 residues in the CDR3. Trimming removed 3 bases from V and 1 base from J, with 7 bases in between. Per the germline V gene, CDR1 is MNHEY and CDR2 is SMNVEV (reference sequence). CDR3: CASSLAYSGNTIYF. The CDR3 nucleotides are TGTGCCAGCAGTTTGGCTTATTCTGGAAACACCATATATTTT.

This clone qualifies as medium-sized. CDR3 bases: TGTGCCAGCAGCCAAGATCTTGGAGGCTCCGAGCAGTACTTC. Its protein product is CASSQDLGGSEQYF. The chain joins TRBV4-2 to TRBJ2-7; a possible D gene is TRBD2 (5 bases). Trimming shortened V by 0 bases and J by 6 bases, and 12 bases separated the two germline ends. The CDR3 length is 14 residues. CDR1 and CDR2 (germline): LGHNA, YNFKEQ.

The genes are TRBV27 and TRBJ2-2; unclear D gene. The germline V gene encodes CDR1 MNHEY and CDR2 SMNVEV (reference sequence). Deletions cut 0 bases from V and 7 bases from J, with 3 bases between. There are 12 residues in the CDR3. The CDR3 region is CASSLSHGELFF. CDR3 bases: TGTGCCAGCAGTTTATCCCACGGGGAGCTGTTTTTT.

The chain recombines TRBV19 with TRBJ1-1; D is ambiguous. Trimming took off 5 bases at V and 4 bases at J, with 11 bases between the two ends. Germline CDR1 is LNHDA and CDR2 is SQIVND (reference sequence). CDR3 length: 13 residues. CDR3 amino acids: CASSWSPGTEAFF. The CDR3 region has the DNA TGTGCCAGTAGTTGGTCCCCGGGCACTGAAGCTTTCTTT.

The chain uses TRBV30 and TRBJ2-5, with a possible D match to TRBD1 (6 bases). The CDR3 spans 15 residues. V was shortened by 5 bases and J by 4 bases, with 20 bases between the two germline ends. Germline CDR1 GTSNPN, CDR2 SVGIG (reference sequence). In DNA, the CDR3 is TGTGCCTGGGGCAGGGGTGGTCTCGGAGGAGAGACCCAGTACTTC. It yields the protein CAWGRGGLGGETQYF.

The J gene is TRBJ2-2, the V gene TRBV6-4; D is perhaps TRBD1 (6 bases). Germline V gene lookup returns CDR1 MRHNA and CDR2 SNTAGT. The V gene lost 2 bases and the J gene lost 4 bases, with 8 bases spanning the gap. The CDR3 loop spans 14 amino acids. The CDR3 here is CASSDVGGTGELFF. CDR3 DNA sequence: TGTGCCAGCAGTGACGTAGGGGGCACCGGGGAGCTGTTTTTT.

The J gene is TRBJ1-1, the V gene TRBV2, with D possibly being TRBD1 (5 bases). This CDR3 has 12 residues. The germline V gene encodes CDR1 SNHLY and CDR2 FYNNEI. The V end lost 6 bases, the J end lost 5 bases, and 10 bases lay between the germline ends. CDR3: CASRPGGTEAFF. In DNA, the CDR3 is TGTGCCAGCAGGCCGGGGGGAACTGAAGCTTTCTTT.

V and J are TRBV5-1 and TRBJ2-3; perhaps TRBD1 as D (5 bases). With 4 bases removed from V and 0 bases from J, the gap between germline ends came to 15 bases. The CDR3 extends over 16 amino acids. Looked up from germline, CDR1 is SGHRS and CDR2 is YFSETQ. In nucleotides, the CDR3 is TGCGCCAGCAGCAGGGGCACCTCATCTAGCACAGATACGCAGTATTTT. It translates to CASSRGTSSSTDTQYF.

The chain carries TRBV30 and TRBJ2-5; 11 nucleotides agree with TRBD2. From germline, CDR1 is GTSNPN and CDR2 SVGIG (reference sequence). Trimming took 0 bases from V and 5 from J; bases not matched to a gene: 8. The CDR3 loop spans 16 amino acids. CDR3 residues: CAWSVLAGDLRETQYF. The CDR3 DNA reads TGTGCCTGGAGTGTACTAGCGGGGGACCTGAGGGAGACCCAGTACTTC. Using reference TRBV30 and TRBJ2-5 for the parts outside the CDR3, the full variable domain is SQTIHQWPATLVQPVGSPLSLECTVEGTSNPNLYWYRQAAGRGLQLLFYSVGIGQISSEVPQNLSASRPQDRQFILSSKKLLLSDSGFYLCAWSVLAGDLRETQYFGPGTRLLVL.